The next 10 T cell receptor beta chains were all read from a single sample in a study of blood T cell repertoires in COVID-19. TCRdb keeps only in-frame clones here, not all; method: immunoSEQ multiplex PCR. The data hold some 70,000 clones, with just over 85% observed a single time. The sequenced sample consisted of peripheral blood. These TCRs come from a woman in her fifties or sixties with COVID-19, enrolled during active disease.

This chain uses TRBV5-1 with TRBJ2-5; the match to TRBD1 covers 8 bases. CDR3 size: 15 residues. J gave up 4 bases and V 1 base, and 6 bases lay outside the gene matches. Germline loops: CDR1 SGHRS, CDR2 YFSETQ. The CDR3: CASSLMLQGGETQYF. The CDR3 DNA reads as TGCGCCAGCAGCTTGATGTTACAGGGGGGAGAGACCCAGTACTTC.

V and J are TRBV19 and TRBJ2-2; TRBD1 aligns across 7 bases. The V gene end was trimmed by 1 base and the J gene end by 5 bases; junction bases not matched to a gene: 7. Germline loops: CDR1 LNHDA, CDR2 SQIVND (reference sequence). The CDR3 has 16 amino acids. CDR3 coding DNA: TGTGCCAGTAGTATAGTCGGGGCAGGGGGAACCGGGGAGCTGTTTTTT. Translating it yields CASSIVGAGGTGELFF.

This clone has a single count. The chain is built from TRBV7-9 and TRBJ2-1; TRBD2 agrees at 9 bases. In germline, CDR1 is SEHNR, CDR2 FQNEAQ (reference sequence). The CDR3 loop spans 15 amino acids. V shed 1 base, J shed 8 bases, and the junction held 6 bases outside the gene matches. CDR3 nucleotide sequence: TGTGCCAGCAGCTTAGGAGCGGGAGGCTTCGATGAGCAGTTCTTC. It translates to CASSLGAGGFDEQFF.

The V call is TRBV29-1, the J call TRBJ1-1; D call uncertain. CDR3 length: 13 amino acids. The V and J ends lost 7 bases and 0 bases respectively, with 12 bases between them. Germline V CDR1 and CDR2: SQVTM, ANQGSEA. CDR3 sequence reads: CSARLSLNTEAFF. DNA of the CDR3: TGCAGCGCAAGACTCTCCCTGAACACTGAAGCTTTCTTT.

The chain couples TRBV7-2 to TRBJ2-1; 7 bases align to TRBD2. CDR3 length equals 13 residues. Germline V lookup: CDR1 SGHTA, CDR2 FQGNSA. V trimming: 5 bases; J trimming: 10 bases; junction bases outside the gene matches: 8. The CDR3 is CASSSGTTPEQFF. The CDR3 DNA reads TGTGCCAGCAGCAGCGGGACTACGCCGGAGCAGTTCTTC.

The rearrangement uses TRBV11-3 and TRBJ2-1, with D unclear. V was clipped by 3 bases and J by 8 bases, with 8 bases between them. CDR3 length equals 12 residues. From germline, CDR1 is SGHNT and CDR2 YENEEA. In DNA, the CDR3 is TGTGCCAGCAGCTTGGTGGCTCATGAGCAGTTCTTC. Its translation is CASSLVAHEQFF.

The J gene is TRBJ1-2, the V gene TRBV4-1, with D hard to call. V was shortened by 1 base and J by 4 bases, with 7 bases between the two germline ends. The CDR3 runs to 13 residues. CDR1 is MGHRA, CDR2 YSYEKL, per germline. CDR3 sequence: CASSQVSLYGYTF. The CDR3 bases are TGCGCCAGCAGCCAAGTCAGTCTCTATGGCTACACCTTC.

The J gene is TRBJ1-3, the V gene TRBV11-3; D unresolved. Germline CDR1 and CDR2: SGHNT and YENEEA. CDR3 length equals 13 residues. CDR3 region: CGSSGSDENTIYF. The CDR3 region has the DNA TGTGGCTCCAGTGGCTCTGATGAAAACACCATATATTTT.

V and J are TRBV5-8 and TRBJ1-3; unclear D gene. Germline CDR1 is SGHTS and CDR2 is YDEGEE. The length of the CDR3 is 15 residues. The V gene lost 3 bases and the J gene lost 0 bases, with 10 bases spanning the gap. CDR3 in amino acids: CASSYRPTSGNTIYF. Written as DNA, the CDR3 is TGTGCCAGCAGCTACCGCCCTACCTCTGGAAACACCATATATTTT.

This clone has more than one count but fewer than ten. The chain joins TRBV5-1 to TRBJ2-5; 7 nucleotides agree with TRBD1. Germline V gene data show CDR1 as SGHRS and CDR2 as YFSETQ. The trim removed 1 base at V and 5 bases at J, leaving 8 bases unmatched. The CDR3 loop spans 15 amino acids. The CDR3 DNA follows: TGCGCCAGCAGCTTGCTAGGGACAGCCGGGGAGACCCAGTACTTC. Amino acids: CASSLLGTAGETQYF.